A single sample gave rise to the 20 T cell receptor beta chains below, sequenced in a study of T cells in Graves' hyperthyroidism and ophthalmopathy. Researchers took RNA transcripts and amplified the TCR beta CDR3 regions from them. HTBI primers were used for first-round RT-PCR of the TCR CDR3. TCRdb reprocessed the multiplex PCR reads with MiXCR, giving one entry per CDR3 protein. Found here are a few hundred thousand distinct CDR3 sequences, approximately 15% of them singletons; the top ten hold around 3.3%. Material: blood. These receptors came from a woman aged 40 to 49 with Graves' ophthalmopathy.

Many counts were recorded for this clonotype. The chain carries TRBV12-3 or TRBV12-4 and TRBJ2-1; D is ambiguous. CDR3 length equals 11 residues. V was cut by 1 base and J by 13 bases, with 8 bases left in between. The CDR3 nucleotides are TGTGCCAGCAGTTTAGTGTTAGCCCAGTTCTTC. Amino acid sequence: CASSLVLAQFF.

This clonotype was counted only a few times. This chain joins TRBV5-1 and TRBJ2-5, with D maybe TRBD1 (6 bases). With 6 bases removed from V and 4 bases from J, the gap between germline ends came to 13 bases. The germline gives CDR1 SGHRS, CDR2 YFSETQ. There are 13 residues in the CDR3. The CDR3 sequence: CASTDSGAETQYF. The DNA for the CDR3 is TGCGCCAGCACCGACTCAGGGGCAGAGACCCAGTACTTC.

The chain couples TRBV2 to TRBJ1-2, with D uncertain. Germline V gives CDR1 SNHLY, CDR2 FYNNEI. The CDR3 runs to 16 residues. With 7 bases removed from V and 5 bases from J, the gap between germline ends came to 23 bases. The CDR3 DNA is TGTGCCAGCATCCCCGAAGAGGCCAGCAGAACGTATGGCTACACCTTC. This sequence encodes CASIPEEASRTYGYTF.

This clonotype was seen at least ten times. The rearrangement links TRBV7-3 to TRBJ2-1; TRBD1 is a possible D gene (6 bases). CDR1 SGHTA and CDR2 FQGTGA come from the germline V gene. The CDR3 spans 12 residues. Trimming stripped 1 base from V and 9 bases from J, with 7 bases between. In DNA form, the CDR3 reads TGTGCCAGCAGCTTAATGGACAGTGAGCAGTTCTTC. Translated: CASSLMDSEQFF.

This clonotype has a count of ten or more. The rearrangement joins TRBV12-3 or TRBV12-4 to TRBJ2-1; 8 bases line up with TRBD2. The CDR3 sequence is 14 residues long. V shed 5 bases and J 10 bases; nucleotides not matched to a gene: 10. Here the CDR3 reads CASSAGLDTTEQFF. The DNA of the CDR3 is TGTGCCAGCAGTGCGGGACTAGACACTACCGAGCAGTTCTTC.

V gene TRBV12-3 or TRBV12-4 combines with J gene TRBJ1-1; D is possibly TRBD1 (5 bases). V was clipped by 7 bases and J by 6 bases, with 21 bases between them. The CDR3 contains 15 residues. CDR3 protein: CASIVLGVQLPEAFF. The DNA for the CDR3 is TGTGCCAGCATTGTCTTGGGGGTCCAGCTGCCTGAAGCTTTCTTT.

This clonotype appeared many times. This chain joins TRBV18 and TRBJ1-6; 8 positions match TRBD1. The CDR3 contains 14 residues. The V gene end was trimmed by 1 base and the J gene end by 10 bases; junction bases not matched to a gene: 3. In germline, CDR1 is KGHSH, CDR2 LQKENI. CDR3 amino acids: CASSPRGQASPLHF. DNA for the CDR3: TGTGCCAGCTCACCACGGGGACAGGCGTCACCCCTCCACTTT.

The chain has TRBV28 and TRBJ2-7; 11 positions agree with TRBD2. This CDR3 has 16 amino acids. The germline V gene has CDR1 MDHEN and CDR2 SYDVKM. The J segment lost 4 bases and the V segment lost 8 bases, leaving 13 bases of the junction unmatched. The CDR3 region is CASGSSGRPTRYEQYF. CDR3 nucleotide sequence: TGTGCCAGCGGGTCTAGCGGGAGGCCTACTAGGTACGAGCAGTACTTC.

The chain employs TRBV2 and TRBJ1-1; maybe TRBD1 (5 bases). Germline V gene sequence: CDR1 SNHLY, CDR2 FYNNEI. V lost 7 bases, J lost 5 bases, and 17 bases lay in between. The CDR3 is 14 amino acids. CDR3 nucleotide sequence: TGTGCCAGCAACCTAGGGGAACCTGGGACTGAAGCTTTCTTT. The encoded protein is CASNLGEPGTEAFF.

In its sample, this clonotype was seen many times. CDR3 in amino acids: CASSPLPGPDHTEAFF. The CDR3, as DNA: TGTGCCAGCTCACCATTGCCAGGCCCCGATCACACTGAAGCTTTCTTT. The rearrangement joins TRBV18 to TRBJ1-1; D remains unclear. The length of the CDR3 is 16 residues. Germline CDR1 KGHSH, CDR2 LQKENI. The V and J ends lost 2 bases and 3 bases respectively, with 16 bases between them. The full variable domain, rest sourced from reference TRBV18 and TRBJ1-1, is NAGVMQNPRHLVRRRGQEARLRCSPMKGHSHVYWYRQLPEEGLKFMVYLQKENIIDESGMPKERFSAEFPKEGPSILRIQQVVRGDSAAYFCASSPLPGPDHTEAFFGQGTRLTVV.

This clonotype was seen a handful of times. Mismatch with germline at one junction end may stem from a read error. The rearrangement links TRBV30 to TRBJ1-4, with no clear D. This CDR3 comprises 13 residues. Germline V gene lookup returns CDR1 GTSNPN and CDR2 SVGIG (reference sequence). CDR3 sequence reads: CARSRAYNEKLFF. CDR3 nucleotides: TGTGCCCGGAGCCGAGCGTATAATGAAAAACTGTTTTTT.

This clonotype has a count of ten or more. The chain joins TRBV6-6 to TRBJ2-5; no clear D gene. The CDR3 runs to 16 residues. Germline V gene sequence: CDR1 MNHNY, CDR2 SVGAGI (reference sequence). The germline V and J ends were trimmed by 0 bases and 5 bases, with 16 bases remaining between them. The CDR3 spells CASSYSWALEGETQYF. The CDR3, as DNA: TGTGCCAGCAGTTACTCGTGGGCCTTGGAAGGGGAGACCCAGTACTTC.

This clonotype came up a few times. This chain uses TRBV13 with TRBJ2-1; D is unclear. CDR1 is PRHDT, CDR2 FYEKMQ, per germline (reference sequence). The V and J ends lost 4 bases and 3 bases respectively, with 16 bases between them. The CDR3 consists of 16 residues. The CDR3 nucleotides read TGTGCCAGCAGCTCTTCGGGCCTCATCAGCTACAATGAGCAGTTCTTC. Translation: CASSSSGLISYNEQFF.

This clonotype came up many times. The V gene is TRBV28, the J gene TRBJ2-3, with 8 bases that match TRBD1. The germline CDR1 and CDR2 sequences are MDHEN and SYDVKM. The length of the CDR3 is 13 residues. V lost 4 bases to trimming and J lost 6 bases; unmatched junction nucleotides: 3. CDR3 amino acids: CASSSTGVDTQYF. The CDR3 coding sequence is TGTGCCAGCAGTTCGACAGGGGTCGATACGCAGTATTTT.

This clonotype was observed at least ten times. The chain employs TRBV24-1 and TRBJ2-3; 10 positions match TRBD2. Germline V lookup: CDR1 KGHDR, CDR2 SFDVKD. The CDR3 is 17 amino acids. Losses at the gene ends were 5 bases for V and 6 bases for J; bases not matched to a gene: 13. The CDR3 bases are TGTGCCACCAGTGGGGCTAGCGGGAGTCCTAACTCGGATACGCAGTATTTT. This encodes CATSGASGSPNSDTQYF.

The rearrangement links TRBV19 to TRBJ2-1, with 7 bases matching TRBD1. Germline lookup yields CDR1 LNHDA and CDR2 SQIVND (reference sequence). V was pared by 1 base and J by 5 bases, with 5 bases of the junction left unmatched. This CDR3 contains 15 residues. In nucleotides, the CDR3 is TGTGCCAGTAGTATAGTCGGACAGGAGAACAATGAGCAGTTCTTC. It encodes CASSIVGQENNEQFF.

This clonotype has a count of ten or more. The chain is built from TRBV28 and TRBJ1-1, with TRBD1 as a possible D gene (6 bases). The CDR3 contains 17 residues. CDR1 and CDR2 from the germline V gene are MDHEN and SYDVKM. The V end was cut by 5 bases, the J end by 0 bases, with 19 bases between. The CDR3 DNA is TGTGCCAGCAGTGATGAGGGGGTTGGATTCATGAACACTGAAGCTTTCTTT. Translation gives CASSDEGVGFMNTEAFF.

This clonotype was counted a few times. The rearrangement links TRBV9 to TRBJ2-5, with D perhaps TRBD1 or TRBD2 (6 bases each). V was pared by 0 bases and J by 5 bases, with 11 bases between. There are 14 residues in the CDR3. Germline V lookup: CDR1 SGDLS, CDR2 YYNGEE. The CDR3 bases are TGTGCCAGCAGCGTAGAGGGGGGCAGGGAGACCCAGTACTTC. Its translation: CASSVEGGRETQYF. The full variable domain, completed using reference TRBV9 and TRBJ2-5, is DSGVTQTPKHLITATGQRVTLRCSPRSGDLSVYWYQQSLDQGLQFLIQYYNGEERAKGNILERFSAQQFPDLHSELNLSSLELGDSALYFCASSVEGGRETQYFGPGTRLLVL.

This rearrangement joins TRBV29-1 to TRBJ2-2; D tentatively fits TRBD1 or TRBD2 (6 bases each). Germline values: CDR1 SQVTM, CDR2 ANQGSEA. The CDR3 loop spans 12 amino acids. Trimming cost V 7 bases and J 7 bases, with 13 bases left between them. CDR3 DNA sequence: TGCAGCGGGGGGGCTAGGAACGGGGAGCTGTTTTTT. Translated: CSGGARNGELFF.

This rearrangement joins TRBV10-2 to TRBJ2-3, with a possible D match to TRBD1 (5 bases). CDR1 is WSHSY and CDR2 is SAAADI in the germline V gene. The CDR3 contains 13 residues. Between the trimmed V and J ends, which lost 3 bases and 2 bases, there was a span of 6 bases. This CDR3 is CASSEGDTDTQYF. Here the CDR3 DNA reads TGCGCCAGCAGTGAAGGGGACACAGATACGCAGTATTTT.